One and the same sample provided the 22 T cell receptor beta chains below, sequenced in a study of OX40 agonist ivuxolimab in advanced cancers. TCRdb's table, derived via immunoSEQ multiplex PCR, lists solely in-frame clones and lacks some. The sample lists 20,000 or so clones; around 71% were seen once. The sequencing here drew on CD4+ or CD8+ T cells sorted from blood, taken in a trial of the OX40 agonist ivuxolimab. Receptors were obtained from an adult with an advanced solid tumor such as melanoma, head and neck, liver or kidney cancer.

The chain carries TRBV6-5 and TRBJ1-1; 8 bases map to TRBD1. The ends lost 2 bases at V and 5 bases at J; junction bases unmatched: 4. The CDR3 extends over 14 amino acids. Germline assignment: CDR1 MNHEY and CDR2 SVGAGI. DNA of the CDR3: TGTGCCAGCAGTTACAGCAGGGGGCAGACTGAAGCTTTCTTT. Translation: CASSYSRGQTEAFF.

This chain joins TRBV6-5 and TRBJ1-1; D uncertain. This CDR3 has 14 residues. Looked up from germline, CDR1 is MNHEY and CDR2 is SVGAGI. V lost 7 bases and J 5 bases, leaving 17 bases between the germline ends. The CDR3 sequence: CASTLATSRTEAFF. CDR3 nucleotides: TGTGCCAGCACCCTCGCAACAAGTAGGACTGAAGCTTTCTTT.

This clone has more than one count but fewer than ten. J is TRBJ2-1 and V is TRBV4-1; TRBD2 agrees at 10 bases. Germline CDR1 and CDR2: MGHRA and YSYEKL. The V segment lost 0 bases and the J segment 9 bases; nucleotides outside the gene matches: 5. The CDR3 is 15 amino acids. The CDR3 coding sequence is TGCGCCAGCAGCCAAGATTCTAGCGGGAGACGTGAGCAGTTCTTC. Translating it yields CASSQDSSGRREQFF.

The genes are TRBV6-5 and TRBJ2-4; D tentatively fits TRBD1 or TRBD2 (5 bases each). The CDR3 covers 12 residues. Trimming stripped 6 bases from V and 6 bases from J, with 9 bases between. Germline CDR1 and CDR2: MNHEY and SVGAGI. For the CDR3, the DNA is TGTGCCAGCAGAACTGGGGGAAACATTCAGTACTTC. This gives the protein CASRTGGNIQYF.

The chain couples TRBV11-2 to TRBJ2-7; D is unclear. Germline-derived CDR1 and CDR2 are SGHAT and FQNNGV. The CDR3 has 14 residues. Trimming shortened V by 5 bases and J by 1 base, and 12 bases separated the two germline ends. CDR3 DNA: TGTGCCAGCAGCCCAGGTGGTGGTTCCTACGAGCAGTACTTC. Protein sequence: CASSPGGGSYEQYF.

V gene TRBV5-6 combines with J gene TRBJ2-3, with no clear D. The V gene lost 0 bases and the J gene lost 0 bases, with 11 bases spanning the gap. CDR1 and CDR2 (germline): SGHDT, YYEEEE. The CDR3 contains 16 residues. This CDR3 is CASSLGLRASTDTQYF. CDR3 nucleotides: TGTGCCAGCAGCTTGGGGTTGCGCGCTAGCACAGATACGCAGTATTTT.

The rearrangement uses TRBV12-5 and TRBJ2-7, with TRBD2 matching over 8 bases. J lost 3 bases, V lost 7 bases, and 17 bases had no gene match. This CDR3 has 17 amino acids. Germline lookup yields CDR1 LGHNT and CDR2 FRNRAP. CDR3 nucleotide sequence: TGTGCTAGTGCCACCAGCCGGGGGGGGTTTGGGGACTACGAGCAGTACTTC. It specifies CASATSRGGFGDYEQYF.

This chain links TRBV4-3 with TRBJ2-2; 15 bases align to TRBD2. This CDR3 contains 18 residues. Trimming at V came to 2 bases and at J to 6 bases, leaving 7 bases not matched to a gene. In germline, CDR1 is LGHNA, CDR2 YSLEER. CDR3 loop: CASSQPAGLAGGAGELFF. CDR3 in DNA: TGCGCCAGCAGCCAACCGGCTGGACTAGCGGGAGGGGCCGGGGAGCTGTTTTTT.

The sample holds a few counts of this clone. The chain carries TRBV5-4 and TRBJ2-3; 9 bases agree with TRBD2. The CDR3 totals 15 residues. Germline assignment: CDR1 SGHNT and CDR2 YYREEE (reference sequence). The ends lost 4 bases at V and 8 bases at J; junction bases unmatched: 11. The CDR3 protein is CASSAASGDLGTQYF. For the CDR3, the DNA is TGTGCCAGCAGCGCGGCTAGCGGGGACTTAGGTACGCAGTATTTT.

This chain uses TRBV28 with TRBJ2-7, with a tentative D call TRBD1 (6 bases). Germline V gives CDR1 MDHEN, CDR2 SYDVKM. The CDR3 sequence is 15 residues long. Trimming pared 6 bases from V and 0 bases from J, leaving 15 bases between. Here the CDR3 reads CASSSRIQGSYEQYF. The CDR3 nucleotides are TGTGCCAGCAGCAGTAGGATACAGGGCTCCTACGAGCAGTACTTC.

The gene calls are TRBV6-5 and TRBJ2-3; 12 nucleotides line up with TRBD2. This CDR3 is 13 amino acids long. V lost 8 bases to trimming and J lost 9 bases; unmatched junction nucleotides: 6. CDR1 is MNHEY and CDR2 is SVGAGI in the germline V gene. DNA of the CDR3: TGTGCCAGCGCCCCTAGCGGGGGGGGGACGCAGTATTTT. Translating it yields CASAPSGGGTQYF.

This clone turned up a few times. V and J are TRBV7-8 and TRBJ2-7, with 11 bases identical to TRBD2. Trimming at V came to 0 bases and at J to 0 bases, leaving 10 bases not matched to a gene. The CDR3 contains 19 residues. Germline V gene sequence: CDR1 SGHVS, CDR2 FQNEAQ. The CDR3 sequence: CASSLARKTSGTSSYEQYF. DNA for the CDR3: TGTGCCAGCAGCTTAGCGCGAAAGACTAGCGGGACCAGCTCCTACGAGCAGTACTTC.

The genes are TRBV9 and TRBJ1-2; D uncertain. This CDR3 has 13 residues. V was clipped by 1 base and J by 2 bases, with 6 bases between them. From germline, CDR1 is SGDLS and CDR2 YYNGEE. The CDR3 bases are TGTGCCAGCAGCGTACGGCTCAACTATGGCTACACCTTC. Its protein is CASSVRLNYGYTF. Drawing the rest from reference TRBV9 and TRBJ1-2, the complete variable domain is DSGVTQTPKHLITATGQRVTLRCSPRSGDLSVYWYQQSLDQGLQFLIQYYNGEERAKGNILERFSAQQFPDLHSELNLSSLELGDSALYFCASSVRLNYGYTFGSGTRLTVV.

The chain has TRBV6-5 and TRBJ1-1; D is perhaps TRBD1 (6 bases). This CDR3 region has 12 residues. Germline-derived CDR1 and CDR2 are MNHEY and SVGAGI. The V and J ends lost 6 bases and 7 bases respectively, with 12 bases between them. The CDR3, as DNA: TGTGCCAGCAGACAGGGTGAGGGTGAAGCTTTCTTT. Amino acid sequence: CASRQGEGEAFF.

This clone came up once. The chain recombines TRBV30 with TRBJ2-3; 10 bases line up with TRBD2. The V gene's germline CDR1 is GTSNPN and CDR2 SVGIG (reference sequence). The CDR3 consists of 14 residues. Losses at the gene ends were 4 bases for V and 6 bases for J; bases not matched to a gene: 7. The CDR3 loop reads CAWTLTSGYDTQYF. Here the CDR3 DNA reads TGTGCCTGGACCTTGACTAGCGGGTACGATACGCAGTATTTT.

The sample holds one count of this clone. The chain is built from TRBV7-2 and TRBJ2-1; D call uncertain. Germline values: CDR1 SGHTA, CDR2 FQGNSA. V dropped 0 bases and J dropped 1 base, with 7 bases sitting between them. There are 15 residues in the CDR3. The CDR3 coding sequence is TGTGCCAGCAGCTTAGCTTATGATTCCTACAATGAGCAGTTCTTC. It translates to CASSLAYDSYNEQFF. Combining the CDR3 with reference TRBV7-2 and TRBJ2-1 gives the whole variable domain GAGVSQSPSNKVTEKGKDVELRCDPISGHTALYWYRQSLGQGLEFLIYFQGNSAPDKSGLPSDRFSAERTGGSVSTLTIQRTQQEDSAVYLCASSLAYDSYNEQFFGPGTRLTVL.

The CDR3 here is CASSIGQGSYEQYF. The CDR3 region has the DNA TGTGCCAGCAGCATCGGACAGGGTTCCTACGAGCAGTACTTC. The V call is TRBV7-7, the J call TRBJ2-7, with TRBD1 identical over 8 bases. CDR1 is SSHAT and CDR2 is FNYEAQ in the germline V gene (reference sequence). V was clipped by 5 bases and J by 1 base; unmatched bases: 4. This CDR3 region has 14 residues. Complete variable domain (other parts from reference TRBV7-7 and TRBJ2-7): GAGVSQSPRYKVTKRGQDVTLRCDPISSHATLYWYQQALGQGPEFLTYFNYEAQPDKSGLPSDRFSAERPEGSISTLTIQRTEQRDSAMYRCASSIGQGSYEQYFGPGTRLTVT.

V usage is TRBV19 and J usage is TRBJ1-2; D call uncertain. V lost 1 base and J lost 5, with 8 bases in between. Germline CDR1 is LNHDA and CDR2 is SQIVND (reference sequence). This CDR3 is built from 13 residues. CDR3: CASSIASSYGYTF. As DNA, the CDR3 is TGTGCCAGTAGTATAGCGTCCAGTTATGGCTACACCTTC. Together with reference TRBV19 and TRBJ1-2, the CDR3 gives the full variable domain: DGGITQSPKYLFRKEGQNVTLSCEQNLNHDAMYWYRQDPGQGLRLIYYSQIVNDFQKGDIAEGYSVSREKKESFPLTVTSAQKNPTAFYLCASSIASSYGYTFGSGTRLTVV.

The V call is TRBV11-2, the J call TRBJ2-7; TRBD2 matches 13 bases. Trimming cost V 5 bases and J 10 bases; bases outside gene matches: 17. CDR1 is SGHAT and CDR2 is FQNNGV in the germline V gene. The CDR3 contains 17 residues. CDR3 nucleotide sequence: TGTGCCAGCAGCCCGACCGGGACTAGCGGGAACCAATGGGTTCAGTACTTC. This encodes CASSPTGTSGNQWVQYF.

The V gene is TRBV30, the J gene TRBJ1-1, with TRBD1 as a possible D gene (6 bases). The CDR3 covers 13 residues. V dropped 5 bases and J dropped 4 bases, with 14 bases sitting between them. Germline lookup yields CDR1 GTSNPN and CDR2 SVGIG (reference sequence). The CDR3 spells CAWVGHPGTEAFF. For the CDR3, the DNA is TGTGCCTGGGTGGGACACCCGGGCACTGAAGCTTTCTTT.

The count of this clone is one. Other nucleotide sequences in the sample specify the same CDR3. The gene calls are TRBV19 and TRBJ2-7, with a possible D match to TRBD2 (5 bases). V lost 3 bases to trimming and J lost 5 bases, with 14 bases between them. Germline V gene sequence: CDR1 LNHDA, CDR2 SQIVND (reference sequence). The CDR3 covers 14 residues. CDR3 region: CASSIGSGSHEQYF. The DNA of the CDR3 is TGTGCCAGTAGTATCGGATCGGGGTCCCACGAGCAGTACTTC.

V usage is TRBV29-1 and J usage is TRBJ1-1, with D uncertain. The CDR3 is 12 amino acids. Germline V CDR1 and CDR2: SQVTM, ANQGSEA. V gave up 0 bases and J gave up 6 bases, with 8 bases separating them. The CDR3 loop is CSVEDNSPEAFF. Here the CDR3 DNA reads TGCAGCGTTGAAGATAACAGCCCTGAAGCTTTCTTT.